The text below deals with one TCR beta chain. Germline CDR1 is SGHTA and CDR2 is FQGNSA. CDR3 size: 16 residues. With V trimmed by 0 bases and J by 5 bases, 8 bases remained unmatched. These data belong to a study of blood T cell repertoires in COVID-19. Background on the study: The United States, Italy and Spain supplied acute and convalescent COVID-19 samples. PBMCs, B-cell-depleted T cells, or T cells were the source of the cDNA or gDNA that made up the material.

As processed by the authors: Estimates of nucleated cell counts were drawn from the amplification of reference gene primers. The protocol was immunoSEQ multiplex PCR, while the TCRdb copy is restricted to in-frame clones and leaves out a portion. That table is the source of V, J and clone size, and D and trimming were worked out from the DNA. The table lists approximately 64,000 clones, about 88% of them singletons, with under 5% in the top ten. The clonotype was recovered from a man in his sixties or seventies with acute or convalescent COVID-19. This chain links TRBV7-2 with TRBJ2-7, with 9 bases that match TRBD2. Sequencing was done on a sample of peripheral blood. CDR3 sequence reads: CASSLAPRGGAHEQYF. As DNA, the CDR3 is TGTGCCAGCAGCTTAGCTCCCCGCGGGGGGGCCCACGAGCAGTACTTC.